These T cell receptor beta chains were read from a single sample in a study of cytotoxic CD8 clonotypes in ibrutinib-treated CLL. The repertoire was sequenced with immunoSEQ multiplex PCR; TCRdb's copy has only in-frame clones and lacks some. The data hold about 92,000 clones, with over 60% observed a single time. Here the sequenced sample was PBMCs, taken after 24 months of ibrutinib treatment. These receptors all come from a human donor with chronic lymphocytic leukemia. CDR3s include the opening cysteine and the closing phenylalanine or tryptophan. Fields, in order: V gene, J gene, D gene, clone size, CDR3 DNA, CDR3 protein. D genes are given only for firm matches. Expanded clones get a size class; other rows say once, few or many, or leave the size out.

>TRBV11-3|TRBJ1-4|TRBD1|-
TGTGCCAGCAGCCGGGACAGGGGGGATGAAAAACTGTTTTTT
CASSRDRGDEKLFF
>TRBV18|TRBJ2-7|TRBD1|-
TGTGCCAGCTCAACGGGACAGGGGGGGCCCTACGAGCAGTACTTC
CASSTGQGGPYEQYF
>TRBV10-3|TRBJ1-6|TRBD1|-
TGTGCCATCAGGGGGACAGGGAGCGCCTATAATTCACCCCTCCACTTT
CAIRGTGSAYNSPLHF
>TRBV18|TRBJ1-2|-|-
TGTGCCAGCTCACCCGGGACGGAATATGGCTACACCTTC
CASSPGTEYGYTF
>TRBV5-6|TRBJ2-7|-|-
TGTGCCAGCAGCTTGCCAGGTACCCCTTCCTACGAGCAGTACTTC
CASSLPGTPSYEQYF
>TRBV20-1|TRBJ1-1|-|once
TGCAGTCTCATACAGTGGACTGAAGCTTTCTTT
CSLIQWTEAFF
>TRBV9|TRBJ2-3|-|-
TGTGCCAGCAGCGTAGAGGGCACAGATACGCAGTATTTT
CASSVEGTDTQYF
>TRBV4-1|TRBJ2-7|-|-
TGCGCCAGCAGCCAAGAAGAAGCCCCCCACTACGAGCAGTACTTC
CASSQEEAPHYEQYF
>TRBV19|TRBJ1-5|-|few
TGTGCCAGTAGAAACGGGGACATCAGCAATCAGCCCCAGCATTTT
CASRNGDISNQPQHF
>TRBV11-1|TRBJ2-5|-|-
TGTGCCAGCAGCTCACGGTTGAATGAAGAGACCCAGTACTTC
CASSSRLNEETQYF
>TRBV19|TRBJ2-3|TRBD2|-
TGTGCCAGTAGTAGAGTAGCGGGAGTTTTCACAGATACGCAGTATTTT
CASSRVAGVFTDTQYF
>TRBV16|TRBJ1-5|-|many
TGTGCCAGCAGCCACGGGGGAGATCAGCCCCAGCATTTT
CASSHGGDQPQHF
>TRBV5-6|TRBJ1-4|-|-
TGTGCCAGCAGCTACTACACCTCAGGAGGTATTAATGAAAAACTGTTTTTT
CASSYYTSGGINEKLFF
>TRBV7-6|TRBJ2-5|TRBD1|-
TGTGCCAGCAGCTTAGAAGGAGGGCGGACAGGGGGAGGGACCCAGTACTTC
CASSLEGGRTGGGTQYF
>TRBV25-1|TRBJ1-6|-|-
TGTGCCAGCAGTCGGGCGAGCTCCTATAATTCACCCCTCCACTTT
CASSRASSYNSPLHF
>TRBV5-1|TRBJ2-3|-|-
TGCGCCAGCAGCTCCGGACTGATCCTTAGATCCCCGGCGCAGTATTTT
CASSSGLILRSPAQYF
>TRBV19|TRBJ1-5|-|-
TGTGCCAGTAGGCAGGGGCTCCGCAATCAGCCCCAGCATTTT
CASRQGLRNQPQHF
>TRBV6-4|TRBJ1-2|-|-
TGTGCCAGCAGTGACCCACCCCATTATGGCTACACCTTC
CASSDPPHYGYTF
>TRBV28|TRBJ1-1|-|-
TGTGCCAGCTTTACCCTGAGGGGGAGGGACCCTGAAGCTTTCTTT
CASFTLRGRDPEAFF
>TRBV6-6|TRBJ1-6|TRBD1|once
TGTGCCAGCAGTTCGGACAGGGTTCGGGGTTCACCCCTCCACTTT
CASSSDRVRGSPLHF
>TRBV5-4|TRBJ2-7|TRBD2|-
TGTGCCAGCAGCTTGCTAGCGGGAGACTACGAGCAGTACTTC
CASSLLAGDYEQYF
>TRBV11-1|TRBJ2-1|-|-
TGTGCCAGCAGCTTGTCCCTAGCCTCAGGCGGTGAGCAGTTCTTC
CASSLSLASGGEQFF
>TRBV9|TRBJ2-5|TRBD2|-
TGTGCCAGCAGCGCAGAAGCTAGCGGGGGGGCGGTGACCCAGTACTTC
CASSAEASGGAVTQYF
>TRBV5-1|TRBJ2-7|-|once
TGCGCCAGCAGCCCGGGACTCCGCTCCTACGAGCAGTACTTC
CASSPGLRSYEQYF
>TRBV5-1|TRBJ1-4|TRBD1|-
TGCGCCAGCAGCACGGGACAGGGGTACGAAAAACTGTTTTTT
CASSTGQGYEKLFF
>TRBV9|TRBJ1-6|-|-
TGTGCCAGCAGCGTAGCAACGGCCCCGGTGATGACACCCCTCCACTTT
CASSVATAPVMTPLHF
>TRBV25-1|TRBJ2-7|-|-
TGTGCCAGCAGTCGACCGGGACCACAAACTTACGAGCAGTACTTC
CASSRPGPQTYEQYF
>TRBV6-6|TRBJ1-1|-|-
TGTGCCAGCAGTCCCAAGACAGGCGTCACTGAAGCTTTCTTT
CASSPKTGVTEAFF
>TRBV6-6|TRBJ1-5|TRBD1|many
TGTGCCAGCAGTTACGGGACAGGGAGGGATCAGCCCCAGCATTTT
CASSYGTGRDQPQHF
>TRBV2|TRBJ1-6|TRBD1|-
TGTGCCAGCAACCTACAGGGGGCGCTATTAGATTCACCCCTCCACTTT
CASNLQGALLDSPLHF
>TRBV5-1|TRBJ1-1|-|-
TGCGCCAGCAGCTTGGAAGGTCTCATGAACACTGAAGCTTTCTTT
CASSLEGLMNTEAFF
>TRBV5-6|TRBJ2-7|TRBD2|-
TGTGCCAGCAGCCCCCTGTCGGGGGGGTCCTACGAGCAGTACTTC
CASSPLSGGSYEQYF
>TRBV28|TRBJ1-5|-|-
TGTGCCAGCAGGCCGGGTGGACCTAGCAATCAGCCCCAGCATTTT
CASRPGGPSNQPQHF
>TRBV7-9|TRBJ1-1|TRBD1|-
TGTGCCAGCAGTCCCACGGGACAGTTGAACACTGAAGCTTTCTTT
CASSPTGQLNTEAFF
>TRBV9|TRBJ2-1|TRBD1|-
TGTGCCAGCAGCGTAGGACAGGGGGGATCCTACAATGAGCAGTTCTTC
CASSVGQGGSYNEQFF
>TRBV28|TRBJ2-3|TRBD2|-
TGTGCCAGTCAGGCGGGAGGAAGGGATACGCAGTATTTT
CASQAGGRDTQYF
>TRBV11-2|TRBJ1-6|-|-
TGTGCCAGCAGCATCCGGGACACTAATTCACCCCTCCACTTT
CASSIRDTNSPLHF
>TRBV19|TRBJ2-2|TRBD1|-
TGTGCCAGTAGTATGGGGACAGGGCGCAGCACCGGGGAGCTGTTTTTT
CASSMGTGRSTGELFF
>TRBV5-1|TRBJ2-5|-|-
TGCGCCAGCGGTGGTGGCCTACAAGAGACCCAGTACTTC
CASGGGLQETQYF
>TRBV7-2|TRBJ1-1|-|-
TGTGCCAGCAGCTTTGTCGTCATCGGGGCAGCACAGAACACTGAAGCTTTCTTT
CASSFVVIGAAQNTEAFF
>TRBV6-1|TRBJ1-2|TRBD1|-
TGTGCCAGCAGCACCGGGACAGGGATCGAAGGCTACACCTTC
CASSTGTGIEGYTF
>TRBV13|TRBJ1-3|TRBD1|-
TGTGCCAGCAGCTCAGGACAGGGAACAGCTGGAAACACCATATATTTT
CASSSGQGTAGNTIYF
>TRBV7-9|TRBJ1-2|TRBD1|once
TGTGCCAGCAGCAGCCGGGACAGGGAGGGGTCGGGCTACACCTTC
CASSSRDREGSGYTF
>TRBV7-6|TRBJ2-1|-|-
TGTGCCAGCAGGAGTCTATACAATGAGCAGTTCTTC
CASRSLYNEQFF
>TRBV10-3|TRBJ2-7|-|-
TGTGCCATCAGTGAGGGGATCAACAGCTACGTGGAGCAGTACTTC
CAISEGINSYVEQYF
>TRBV2|TRBJ2-7|-|-
TGTGCCAGCACCTACTCCTCCTACGAGCAGTACTTC
CASTYSSYEQYF
>TRBV6-4|TRBJ1-1|TRBD1|-
TGTGCCAGCAGCCGACACGGCGAGGGGGCGTATGAAGCTTTCTTT
CASSRHGEGAYEAFF
>TRBV7-2|TRBJ2-7|-|-
TGTGCCAGCAGCTCTTCCCCGGGGTACGAGCAGTACTTC
CASSSSPGYEQYF
>TRBV30|TRBJ2-3|TRBD1|-
TGTGCCTGGAGCCGCGCGCCCGGGACAGGGGGCGCAGATACGCAGTATTTT
CAWSRAPGTGGADTQYF
>TRBV28|TRBJ1-1|-|-
TGTGCCAGCAGTCCCCTGGGGTCTATGAACACTGAAGCTTTCTTT
CASSPLGSMNTEAFF